Included here is one T cell receptor (beta chain) sequence, with context. Its matching antigen is unknown. The data are from a study of cytomegalovirus exposure and HLA in healthy donors. Study-wide context: The early release's HLA-typed donors yielded approximately 82 million unique TCRs. General study results and limits: Several V segments, TRBV6-2 and TRBV6-3 among them, could not be told apart and were dropped. Later on, an analysis showed TCR association rates differing by HLA locus, with DRB1 the most and HLA-C the fewest. Further analysis, carried out later, found HLA-associated TCR beta chains more clonally expanded than equally common other chains.

Germline trimming cut 6 bases from V and 6 bases from J; bases unmatched to any gene: 6. The CDR3 contains 14 residues. The germline V gene has CDR1 SGDLS and CDR2 YYNGEE. Researchers ran the PCR with 60 Vbeta and 13 Jbeta primers. Using immunoSEQ multiplex PCR, the repertoire was profiled, and TCRdb retains in-frame clones only, with some absent. In the table there are fewer than 300,000 clones, 70% to 90% of which are singletons. Sequenced input: PBMCs. This rearrangement joins TRBV9 to TRBJ2-2; the match to TRBD2 covers 9 bases. This TCR came from a man aged 35 to 55 in good health and CMV-seropositive. CDR3 nucleotides: TGTGCCAGCAACCGACTAGCGGCGTCCGGGGAGCTGTTTTTT. This codes for CASNRLAASGELFF.